Below are 27 T cell receptor beta chains sequenced from a single sample in a study of T cell clusters in autoimmune cytopenias. TRB was amplified by touch-down multiplex PCR, primer pools A and B combined. Each CDR3 protein gets one entry in TCRdb, which reprocessed the multiplex PCR reads and gives no DNA. The sample includes roughly 5,800 distinct CDR3 sequences. Each sample's input was about 270 ng genomic DNA, 38,000 or so genome equivalents. The sample also formed part of further work on T cell repertoires in aging, cancer and after chemotherapy.

Sequenced sample: peripheral blood. The receptors here all came from a human donor in good health.

The chain has TRBV6-1 and TRBJ2-5; TCRdb reports TRBD1, a call that lacks DNA to check it against. The CDR3 extends over 15 amino acids. From germline, CDR1 is MNHNS and CDR2 SASEGT. The CDR3 protein is CASSEAPSPTYEQYF.

Considering frequency, this clonotype is medium-sized. The chain employs TRBV6-1 and TRBJ1-5. Germline CDR1 MNHNS, CDR2 SASEGT. The CDR3 is made up of 14 amino acids. CDR3 loop: CASSVGVSNQPQHF.

V usage is TRBV4-2 and J usage is TRBJ2-2; the D call of TRBD1 rests on TCRdb alone, since no DNA is present to check it. CDR1 is LGHNA, CDR2 YNFKEQ, per germline. The CDR3 runs to 14 residues. The CDR3 spells CASSTGEVTGELFF.

This clonotype is labeled medium-sized based on frequency. The chain combines TRBV6-1 with TRBJ1-2; TCRdb indicates TRBD1, and absent DNA this call remains unverified. Germline loops: CDR1 MNHNS, CDR2 SASEGT. The CDR3 runs to 15 residues. The CDR3 here is CASSAETGSNYGYTF.

By frequency, this clonotype registers medium-sized (0.01 to 0.1%). The chain links TRBV5-6 to TRBJ2-3; TCRdb's D call of TRBD2 is untestable without DNA. This CDR3 is 14 amino acids long. CDR1 SGHDT and CDR2 YYEEEE come from the germline V gene. The CDR3 loop is CASSQGLAGDTQYF.

Considering frequency, this clonotype is medium-sized. The chain recombines TRBV29-1 with TRBJ2-5; TCRdb names TRBD2, which stays unverified in the absence of DNA. The CDR3 runs to 12 residues. The germline V gene has CDR1 SQVTM and CDR2 ANQGSEA. CDR3 in amino acids: CSARDLQETQYF. The full variable domain, rest sourced from reference TRBV29-1 and TRBJ2-5, is SAVISQKPSRDICQRGTSLTIQCQVDSQVTMMFWYRQQPGQSLTLIATANQGSEATYESGFVIDKFPISRPNLTFSTLTVSNMSPEDSSIYLCSARDLQETQYFGPGTRLLVL.

This clonotype counts as medium-sized by frequency. The chain has TRBV12-3 or TRBV12-4 and TRBJ1-5; the TCRdb call, TRBD1, lacks DNA for checking. The CDR3 consists of 15 residues. The CDR3 here is CASSLTGGSNQPQHF.

This clonotype is medium-sized by frequency. This chain's CDR3 is CASSLPGENSPLHF. This sequence joins TRBV5-6 and TRBJ1-6. The CDR3 covers 14 residues. Looked up from germline, CDR1 is SGHDT and CDR2 is YYEEEE.

The V call is TRBV9, the J call TRBJ2-1; TCRdb indicates TRBD1, and absent DNA this call remains unverified. CDR3 size: 17 residues. Germline loops: CDR1 SGDLS, CDR2 YYNGEE. CDR3 protein: CASSLKGDRGTIHEQFF.

This clonotype counts as medium-sized by frequency. The chain combines TRBV5-6 with TRBJ2-7; TCRdb proposes TRBD1, but this gene call is untestable without DNA. Looked up from germline, CDR1 is SGHDT and CDR2 is YYEEEE. The CDR3 runs 16 residues. The CDR3 is CASSLAAGTGSYEQYF. Using reference TRBV5-6 and TRBJ2-7 for the parts outside the CDR3, the full variable domain is DAGVTQSPTHLIKTRGQQVTLRCSPKSGHDTVSWYQQALGQGPQFIFQYYEEEERQRGNFPDRFSGHQFPNYSSELNVNALLLGDSALYLCASSLAAGTGSYEQYFGPGTRLTVT.

The chain couples TRBV6-2 or TRBV6-3 to TRBJ1-5; TCRdb's D call, TRBD1, is unchecked because there is no DNA. The germline gives CDR1 MNHEY, CDR2 SVGEGT. The CDR3 is 18 residues long. The CDR3 here is CASSARDRGSVSNQPQHF.

V and J are TRBV6-5 and TRBJ1-5; the TRBD1 assignment by TCRdb is unverifiable without DNA. Germline CDR1 MNHEY, CDR2 SVGAGI. The CDR3 extends over 17 amino acids. The CDR3 region is CASSLYRGGRSAQPQHF.

This clonotype shows up as medium-sized by frequency. The gene calls are TRBV19 and TRBJ1-2; there is no DNA to check the TCRdb D call of TRBD1. This CDR3 region has 14 residues. In germline, CDR1 is LNHDA, CDR2 SQIVND (reference sequence). CDR3 loop: CASETGPLNYGYTF.

The gene calls are TRBV18 and TRBJ1-1; TCRdb designates TRBD1, a call that cannot be tested without DNA. The CDR3 covers 12 residues. Germline CDR1 reads KGHSH; CDR2 reads LQKENI. CDR3 region: CASSGGVAEAFF.

By frequency, this clonotype is medium-sized (0.01 to 0.1%). The chain links TRBV13 to TRBJ2-3; TCRdb outputs TRBD2, but without DNA this stays unchecked. This CDR3 has 17 amino acids. From germline, CDR1 is PRHDT and CDR2 FYEKMQ (reference sequence). The CDR3: CASSFSSLAAYTDTQYF.

The J gene is TRBJ2-1, the V gene TRBV4-2; TCRdb calls TRBD2, which cannot be checked without DNA. Germline CDR1 and CDR2: LGHNA and YNFKEQ. The length of the CDR3 is 16 residues. The CDR3 here is CASSPLILAGYNEQFF.

This clonotype is labeled medium-sized based on frequency. This CDR3 is CASSLYNEQFF. The J gene is TRBJ2-1, the V gene TRBV27. This CDR3 region has 11 residues. CDR1 MNHEY and CDR2 SMNVEV come from the germline V gene (reference sequence).

By frequency, this clonotype registers medium-sized. This chain connects TRBV19 to TRBJ2-2; absent DNA, TCRdb's TRBD1 call cannot be checked. Germline values: CDR1 LNHDA, CDR2 SQIVND (reference sequence). The CDR3 length is 15 residues. The CDR3 spells CASTIYRGNTGELFF.

The gene calls are TRBV29-1 and TRBJ2-5; checking the TCRdb D call of TRBD1 is not possible without DNA. This CDR3 contains 15 residues. Germline values: CDR1 SQVTM, CDR2 ANQGSEA. CDR3 sequence reads: CSVERTGTEWETQYF. Drawing the rest from reference TRBV29-1 and TRBJ2-5, the complete variable domain is SAVISQKPSRDICQRGTSLTIQCQVDSQVTMMFWYRQQPGQSLTLIATANQGSEATYESGFVIDKFPISRPNLTFSTLTVSNMSPEDSSIYLCSVERTGTEWETQYFGPGTRLLVL.

This clonotype is labeled medium-sized based on frequency. The rearrangement joins TRBV18 to TRBJ1-2; lacking DNA, the TRBD1 call made by TCRdb goes unchecked. The CDR3 length is 12 residues. Germline-derived CDR1 and CDR2 are KGHSH and LQKENI. CDR3: CASSPAGDGYTF. Full variable domain (missing parts from reference TRBV18 and TRBJ1-2): NAGVMQNPRHLVRRRGQEARLRCSPMKGHSHVYWYRQLPEEGLKFMVYLQKENIIDESGMPKERFSAEFPKEGPSILRIQQVVRGDSAAYFCASSPAGDGYTFGSGTRLTVV.

This chain joins TRBV10-2 and TRBJ2-3; TCRdb selects TRBD2, and the lack of DNA leaves this call unchecked. The CDR3 is made up of 15 amino acids. Germline V gene lookup returns CDR1 WSHSY and CDR2 SAAADI. The CDR3 sequence: CASSVQRTSRDTQYF.

The chain couples TRBV6-1 to TRBJ2-5. The CDR3 is 15 residues long. Germline loops: CDR1 MNHNS, CDR2 SASEGT. The CDR3 protein is CASSEGRAEIETQYF.

The chain combines TRBV10-3 with TRBJ1-4; TCRdb designates TRBD1, a call that cannot be tested without DNA. Germline CDR1 reads ENHRY; CDR2 reads SYGVKD. This CDR3 region has 13 residues. CDR3 in amino acids: CASRYGGEEKLFF.

The chain is built from TRBV12-3 or TRBV12-4 and TRBJ1-4; lacking DNA, the TRBD1 call made by TCRdb goes unchecked. CDR3 length: 15 amino acids. CDR3 residues: CASSEATGEHEKLFF.

The V gene is TRBV7-9, the J gene TRBJ1-3; without DNA, the TCRdb call of TRBD1 cannot be checked. CDR1 is SEHNR, CDR2 FQNEAQ, per germline (reference sequence). The CDR3 has 15 amino acids. The CDR3 spells CASSPRGISGNTIYF.

Its frequency marks this clonotype as medium-sized. The chain recombines TRBV6-1 with TRBJ2-7. The CDR3 totals 12 residues. Germline V gene data show CDR1 as MNHNS and CDR2 as SASEGT. CDR3 loop: CASSEGGYEQYF.

The J gene is TRBJ2-1, the V gene TRBV5-1. The germline CDR1 and CDR2 sequences are SGHRS and YFSETQ. This CDR3 is built from 13 residues. The CDR3 reads CASSWDLDNEQFF.